This T cell receptor beta chain was retrieved from a study of low-dose radiotherapy and immunotherapy resistance in tumors. Time point here: after trial treatment. Treatment denoted: LDRT plus nivolumab, ipilimumab, low-dose cyclophosphamide and aspirin (RACIN trial). V lost 0 bases and J 7 bases, leaving 10 bases between the germline ends. Germline V gene data show CDR1 as SGHDN and CDR2 as FVKESK. CDR3 length: 14 amino acids. Primers used for first-strand cDNA, a TRAV- and TRBV-specific set, covered both alpha and beta chains. TCRs underwent 20 PCR cycles of amplification with a constant-region primer and V-primer adapter. Via MiXCR, TCRdb re-called the reads, giving one row per CDR3 protein. The table lists 95,000 to 100,000 distinct CDR3 sequences, around 20% of them singletons.

The V call is TRBV14, the J call TRBJ2-1; D gene unclear. This receptor was obtained from a male donor with prostate cancer. Sequenced here: PBMCs, sampled after low-dose radiotherapy plus immunotherapy. CDR3 in amino acids: CASSQDIPPNEQFF. The CDR3 DNA sequence: TGTGCCAGCAGCCAAGATATTCCCCCAAATGAGCAGTTCTTC.